The T cell receptor beta chain under discussion was sequenced for a study of blood T cell repertoires in COVID-19. Study at large: Whether acute or convalescent, the COVID-19 samples came from the United States, Italy and Spain.

Germline V gene data show CDR1 as SNHLY and CDR2 as FYNNEI. Trimming took 8 bases from V and 3 from J, leaving 13 bases between them. The CDR3 loop spans 14 amino acids. The authors' processing: The assay estimated nucleated cells by amplifying reference gene primers. Repertoires were generated with immunoSEQ multiplex PCR, while TCRdb's copy carries only in-frame clones and drops some. The V and J calls and clone size were taken over from that table, and D and trimming were inferred from the DNA. The sample has about 95,000 clones, around 87% seen once; the top ten hold approximately 18%. The gene calls are TRBV2 and TRBJ2-2; tentative D call: TRBD1 (5 bases). The specimen sequenced was peripheral blood. The receptor was derived from a human donor in a cohort sampled during active COVID-19. The CDR3 region has the DNA TGTGCCAGCTTAACAGGAACCGACACCGGGGAGCTGTTTTTT. Residues: CASLTGTDTGELFF.